A selection of T cell receptor beta chains follows, all from one sample in a study of T cells after yellow fever vaccination. In TCRdb, the 5' RACE reads were re-called with MiXCR into one record per CDR3 protein. The sample has hundreds of thousands of distinct CDR3 sequences, about a fifth seen once; the top ten hold roughly a sixth. The material was PBMCs, obtained approximately 22 days after the first yellow fever vaccination. Source of these receptors: a man aged 18 to 30 who received the YFV17D yellow fever vaccine. The CDR3 runs from the conserved cysteine through the conserved F or W.

TRBJ2-1	TRBV6-2/TRBV6-3	CASVRDNYNEQFF
TRBJ1-2	TRBV7-9	CASSPIGGRAYGYTF
TRBJ1-6	TRBV20-1	CSARDRGSSYNSPLHF
TRBJ2-7	TRBV5-1	CASSRGGVTYEQYF
TRBJ2-2	TRBV29-1	CSVGGPLPNTGELFF
TRBJ2-2	TRBV4-3	CASSQRQGAVGELFF
TRBJ2-7	TRBV10-3	CATRTSGVRNEQYF
TRBJ2-5	TRBV19	CASGTRQSGGTQYF
TRBJ1-1	TRBV27	CASSGGGGRGDTEAFF
TRBJ1-5	TRBV27	CASSTVGVGQPQHF
TRBJ2-2	TRBV7-3	CASSPIGGNTGELFF
TRBJ1-5	TRBV5-6	CASSSTLIRDQPQHF
TRBJ1-1	TRBV5-1	CASSLSGSPEAFF
TRBJ1-1	TRBV7-2	CASSLGAQTLAGEAFF
TRBJ2-2	TRBV5-1	CASSPGQGNGELFF
TRBJ2-1	TRBV27	CASSILSGVPYNEQFF
TRBJ2-6	TRBV20-1	CSARGLLGISGANVLTF
TRBJ2-7	TRBV6-5	CASSYSVAGGWSLEQYF
TRBJ1-5	TRBV6-5	CASSSDGAQTPQHF
TRBJ2-5	TRBV20-1	CSAAGLGWSGTQYF
TRBJ2-3	TRBV4-2	CASSLRGDRAGDTQYF
TRBJ1-5	TRBV2	CASSEDRAGNQPQHF
TRBJ2-3	TRBV4-3	CASSQTLTSTDTQYF
TRBJ1-5	TRBV3-1	CASSQGVGSGNQPQHF
TRBJ2-2	TRBV5-1	CASSRTGENTGELFF
TRBJ1-6	TRBV10-3	CAIGGSSNSPLHF
TRBJ1-4	TRBV5-1	CASSLEGAREKLFF
TRBJ1-5	TRBV19	CASSIHLGNQPQHF
TRBJ2-1	TRBV6-1	CASGVPKGGGENEQFF
TRBJ1-5	TRBV5-1	CASSLGVRAANQPQHF
TRBJ2-4	TRBV5-1	CASSFGADIQYF
TRBJ2-3	TRBV20-1	CSASRDRVDTQYF
TRBJ1-2	TRBV20-1	CSARELGSAEGSYGYTF